This record covers a single T cell receptor beta chain. No antigen is known for it. The data originate from a study of read filtering for tumor transcriptome and immune sequencing. Looking at the study overall: DNase treatment preceded whole-transcriptome library preparation. General study findings and limits: Roughly 80% of IR-seq clonotypes had one read, totaling about 3.5% of reads; RNA-seq: around 77% and 45%. IR-seq and RNA-seq agreed better without single-read clonotypes.

The CDR3 consists of 14 residues. Trimming removed 6 bases from V and 3 bases from J; junction bases left unmatched: 10. The germline V gene encodes CDR1 DFQATT and CDR2 SNEGSKA (reference sequence). Bone marrow was sampled from every patient at the time of active disease. Molecular barcoded adaptors covering alpha/delta and beta/gamma chains were used on roughly 400 ng RNA. TCRdb itself ran the reads through MiXCR, one entry per CDR3 protein. The sample consists of some 40,000 distinct CDR3 sequences, 11% to 15% of them appearing once. This sequence originates from a donor at least 40 years old with multiple myeloma. Sequencing used a population of CD138-negative cells sorted from bone marrow. The chain joins TRBV20-1 to TRBJ1-2, with TRBD1 matching over 7 bases. CDR3 nucleotide sequence: TGCAGTGCCCCGGCCGGGGGGACAGACTATGGCTACACCTTC. Its protein is CSAPAGGTDYGYTF.